One and the same sample provided the 5 T cell receptor beta chains below, sequenced in a study of OX40 agonist ivuxolimab in advanced cancers. Libraries were made using the immunoSEQ multiplex PCR assay. Imported from immuneACCESS, the table was reduced by TCRdb to in-frame sequences with V and J called. These copies leave out some clones; in studies compared against another copy, an unresolved V gene accounts for under half, and the cause of the remainder is not known. Counted in this sample were fewer than 85,000 clones; 80% to 90% of them appeared once. The ten largest clones take up less than 2% of the sample. The sample was CD4+ or CD8+ T cells sorted from blood, taken in a trial of the OX40 agonist ivuxolimab. Every receptor here comes from an adult with an advanced solid tumor such as melanoma, head and neck, liver or kidney cancer.

The chain is built from TRBV7-9 and TRBJ1-1; 9 nucleotides agree with TRBD1. With 4 bases clipped from V and 10 bases from J, the junction kept 13 bases outside the gene matches. The V gene's germline CDR1 is SEHNR and CDR2 FQNEAQ (reference sequence). The length of the CDR3 is 15 residues. The DNA of the CDR3 is TGTGCCAGCAGCTCCGTTACTAGGACAGGGGTACGAGCTTTCTTT. Its protein is CASSSVTRTGVRAFF.

The gene calls are TRBV5-1 and TRBJ2-3; TRBD1 matches at 10 bases. CDR3 length: 15 amino acids. With V trimmed by 1 base and J by 3 bases, 2 bases remained unmatched. CDR1 and CDR2 from the germline V gene are SGHRS and YFSETQ. The CDR3 coding sequence is TGCGCCAGCAGCTTGTGGGGACAGGGGACAGATACGCAGTATTTT. Amino acids: CASSLWGQGTDTQYF. The full variable domain, rest sourced from reference TRBV5-1 and TRBJ2-3, is KAGVTQTPRYLIKTRGQQVTLSCSPISGHRSVSWYQQTPGQGLQFLFEYFSETQRNKGNFPGRFSGRQFSNSRSEMNVSTLELGDSALYLCASSLWGQGTDTQYFGPGTRLTVL.

This clone occurred once. V usage is TRBV2 and J usage is TRBJ2-7, with a possible D match to TRBD2 (6 bases). The germline gives CDR1 SNHLY, CDR2 FYNNEI. V lost 7 bases, J lost 6 bases, and 16 bases lay in between. The CDR3 is made up of 13 amino acids. CDR3 sequence reads: CASMRGPFGEQYF. For the CDR3, the DNA is TGTGCCAGCATGCGGGGCCCATTCGGCGAGCAGTACTTC. The variable domain in full, completed from reference TRBV2 and TRBJ2-7, reads EPEVTQTPSHQVTQMGQEVILRCVPISNHLYFYWYRQILGQKVEFLVSFYNNEISEKSEIFDDQFSVERPDGSNFTLKIRSTKLEDSAMYFCASMRGPFGEQYFGPGTRLTVT.

V gene TRBV9 combines with J gene TRBJ2-7, with 8 bases that match TRBD1. The CDR3 is 15 amino acids. Losses at the gene ends were 3 bases for V and 3 bases for J; bases not matched to a gene: 8. Germline values: CDR1 SGDLS, CDR2 YYNGEE. CDR3: CASSGGQGAFYEQYF. DNA of the CDR3: TGTGCCAGCAGCGGAGGACAGGGAGCCTTCTACGAGCAGTACTTC.

This clone was picked up a small number of times. In DNA, the CDR3 is TGTGCCAGCAGGACAGGGGATTGGCAGCCCCAGCATTTT. Protein: CASRTGDWQPQHF. V gene TRBV6-1 combines with J gene TRBJ1-5; 8 nucleotides align to TRBD1. The trim removed 6 bases at V and 7 bases at J, leaving 5 bases unmatched. CDR3 size: 13 residues. Germline-derived CDR1 and CDR2 are MNHNS and SASEGT.